This T cell receptor (beta chain) was sequenced for a study of blood T cell repertoires in COVID-19. For the study at large: The United States, Italy and Spain supplied acute and convalescent COVID-19 samples. T cells, B-cell-depleted T cells, or PBMCs supplied cDNA or gDNA.

V was pared by 3 bases and J by 5 bases, with 13 bases between. The germline V gene has CDR1 LGHDT and CDR2 YNNKEL (reference sequence). There are 14 residues in the CDR3. The authors' processing: From reference gene primer amplification, estimates of nucleated cell counts were derived. Only in-frame clones appear in the TCRdb table, and some are missing; sequencing was by immunoSEQ multiplex PCR. That table is the source of V, J and clone size, and D and trimming were worked out from the DNA. The table has about 440,000 clones, more than 85% seen once. The clonotype was recovered from a woman between 25 and 40 years old with acute or convalescent COVID-19. The chain joins TRBV3-1 (or the pseudogene TRBV3-2) to TRBJ1-1; tentatively, D is TRBD1 (5 bases). The sample taken for sequencing was peripheral blood. The DNA of the CDR3 is TGTGCCAGCAGCCATGCAGCCGGGGGGACTGAAGCTTTCTTT. Protein product: CASSHAAGGTEAFF.